This TCR beta chain originates from a study of control samples from healthy donors and cancer patients. CDR1 and CDR2 from the germline V gene are MNHEY and SVGAGI. J gave up 5 bases and V 5 bases, and 7 bases lay outside the gene matches. CDR3 length: 15 residues. Produced via immunoSEQ multiplex PCR; TCRdb's table is partial and in-frame only. The sample consists of some 100,000 clones, approximately 93% of them appearing once. Sequencing input: blood. The sequence came from a young man in good health. The rearrangement uses TRBV6-5 and TRBJ2-1, with 9 nucleotides matching TRBD2. CDR3 amino acids: CASSRSGGHDNEQFF. DNA for the CDR3: TGTGCCAGCAGTCGTAGCGGGGGACACGACAATGAGCAGTTCTTC.